This TCR beta chain was identified during a study of beta chain features in type 1 diabetes. Background on the study: What patients shared with healthy donors was a similar profile of age, gender and cell yields. Overall study findings and caveats: More deletions and fewer insertions at VDJ junctions were seen in type 1 diabetes patients. Moderate yet significant TCRB CDR3 shortening was seen in Type 1 diabetes patients in all four CD4+ subsets. Although PCR might favor shorter templates, it would do so equally in patients and controls.

The CDR3 runs 14 residues. V dropped 3 bases and J dropped 13; count of bases not matched to a gene: 9. Germline V gene lookup returns CDR1 SNHLY and CDR2 FYNNEI. This clone was counted a single time. Antigen specificity is unknown. Since all of the isolated RNA was reverse transcribed, expressed TCRB transcripts were what got sequenced. The protocol was immunoSEQ multiplex PCR, while the TCRdb copy is restricted to in-frame clones and leaves out a portion. This repertoire shows about 240,000 clones, 25% to 30% found once; its top ten account for roughly 4.1%. The chain couples TRBV2 to TRBJ1-6, with 7 bases fitting TRBD1. Material for sequencing was central memory CD4+ T cells from blood. The receptor was isolated from a man aged 25-45 years in good health. The CDR3, as DNA: TGTGCCAGCAGTGAGGAGGGGGCTGTTTACCCCCTCCACTTT. This encodes CASSEEGAVYPLHF. Based on the CDR3 plus reference TRBV2 and TRBJ1-6, the full variable domain is EPEVTQTPSHQVTQMGQEVILRCVPISNHLYFYWYRQILGQKVEFLVSFYNNEISEKSEIFDDQFSVERPDGSNFTLKIRSTKLEDSAMYFCASSEEGAVYPLHFGNGTRLTVT.